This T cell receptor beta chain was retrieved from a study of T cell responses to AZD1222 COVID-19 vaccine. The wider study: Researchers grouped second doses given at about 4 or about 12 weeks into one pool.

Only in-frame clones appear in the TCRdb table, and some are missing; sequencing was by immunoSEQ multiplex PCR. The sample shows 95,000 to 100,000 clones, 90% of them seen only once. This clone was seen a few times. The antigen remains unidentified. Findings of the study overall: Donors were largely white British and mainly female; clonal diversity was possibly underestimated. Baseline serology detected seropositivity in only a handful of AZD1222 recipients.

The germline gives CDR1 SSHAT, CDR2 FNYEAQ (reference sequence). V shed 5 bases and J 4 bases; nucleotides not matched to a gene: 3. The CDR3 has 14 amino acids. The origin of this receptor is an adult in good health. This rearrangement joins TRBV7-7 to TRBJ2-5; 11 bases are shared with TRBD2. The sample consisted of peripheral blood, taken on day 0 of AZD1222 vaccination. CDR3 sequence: CASSLGTSGETQYF. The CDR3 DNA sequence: TGTGCCAGCAGCCTGGGGACTAGCGGAGAGACCCAGTACTTC.